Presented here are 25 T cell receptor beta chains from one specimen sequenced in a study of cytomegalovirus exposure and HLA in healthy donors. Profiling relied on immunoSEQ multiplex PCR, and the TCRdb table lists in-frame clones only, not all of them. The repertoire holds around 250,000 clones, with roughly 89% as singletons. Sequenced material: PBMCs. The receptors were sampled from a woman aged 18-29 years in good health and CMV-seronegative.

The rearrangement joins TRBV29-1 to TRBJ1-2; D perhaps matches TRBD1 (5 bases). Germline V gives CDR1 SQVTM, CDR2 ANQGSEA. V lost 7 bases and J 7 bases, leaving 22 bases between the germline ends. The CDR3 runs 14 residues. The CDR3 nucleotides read TGCAGCGCCGGGGGGGTGTCTTCGTCAACTGGCTACACCTTC. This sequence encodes CSAGGVSSSTGYTF.

The CDR3: CASSGTSTDTQYF. Here the CDR3 DNA reads TGTGCCAGCAGCGGGACTAGCACAGATACGCAGTATTTT. V gene TRBV7-9 combines with J gene TRBJ2-3; D possibly corresponds to TRBD2 (6 bases). The V gene's germline CDR1 is SEHNR and CDR2 FQNEAQ (reference sequence). The CDR3 has 13 residues. The V end was cut by 5 bases, the J end by 0 bases, with 6 bases between.

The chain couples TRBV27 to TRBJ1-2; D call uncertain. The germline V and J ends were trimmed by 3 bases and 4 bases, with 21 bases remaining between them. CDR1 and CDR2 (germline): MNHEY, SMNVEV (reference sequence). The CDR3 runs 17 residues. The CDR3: CASSFSSLPFPGYGYTF. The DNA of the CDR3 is TGTGCCAGCAGTTTCTCAAGCTTACCCTTTCCGGGCTATGGCTACACCTTC.

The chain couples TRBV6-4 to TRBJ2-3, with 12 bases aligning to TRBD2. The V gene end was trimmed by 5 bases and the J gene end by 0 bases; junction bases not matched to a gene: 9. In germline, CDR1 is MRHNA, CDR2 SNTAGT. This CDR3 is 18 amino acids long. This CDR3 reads CASSSTSGGDASTDTQYF. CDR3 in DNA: TGTGCCAGCAGTTCGACTAGCGGGGGTGACGCTAGCACAGATACGCAGTATTTT.

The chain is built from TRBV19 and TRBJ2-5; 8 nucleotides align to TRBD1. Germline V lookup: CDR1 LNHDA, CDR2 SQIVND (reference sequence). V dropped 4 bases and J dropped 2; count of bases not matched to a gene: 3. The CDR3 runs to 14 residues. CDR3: CASSTWTGQETQYF. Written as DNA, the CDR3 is TGTGCCAGTAGTACCTGGACAGGGCAAGAGACCCAGTACTTC.

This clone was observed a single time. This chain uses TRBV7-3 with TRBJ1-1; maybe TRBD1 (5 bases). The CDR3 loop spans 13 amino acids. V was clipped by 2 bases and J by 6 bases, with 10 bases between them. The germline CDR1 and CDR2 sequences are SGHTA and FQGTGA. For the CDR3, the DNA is TGTGCCAGCAGCTTAGGGACTGGCCCTGAAGCTTTCTTT. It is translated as CASSLGTGPEAFF.

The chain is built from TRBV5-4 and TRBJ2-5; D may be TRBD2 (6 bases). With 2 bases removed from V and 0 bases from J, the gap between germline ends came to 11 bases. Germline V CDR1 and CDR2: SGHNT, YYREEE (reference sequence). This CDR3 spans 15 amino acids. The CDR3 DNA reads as TGTGCCAGCAGCTTCGGCGGAGGGTACCAAGAGACCCAGTACTTC. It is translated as CASSFGGGYQETQYF.

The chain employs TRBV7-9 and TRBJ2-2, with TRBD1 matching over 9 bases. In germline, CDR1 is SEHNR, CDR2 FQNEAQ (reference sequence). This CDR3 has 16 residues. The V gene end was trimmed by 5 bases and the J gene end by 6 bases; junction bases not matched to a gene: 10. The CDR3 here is CASSPLDRGVSGELFF. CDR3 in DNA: TGTGCCAGCAGCCCCCTGGACAGGGGAGTGTCCGGGGAGCTGTTTTTT.

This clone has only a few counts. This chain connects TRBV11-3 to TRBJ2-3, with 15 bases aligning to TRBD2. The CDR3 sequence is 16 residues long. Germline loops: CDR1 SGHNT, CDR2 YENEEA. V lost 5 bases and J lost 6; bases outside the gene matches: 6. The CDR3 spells CASSPRTSGGADTQYF. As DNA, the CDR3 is TGTGCCAGCAGCCCGAGGACTAGCGGGGGGGCGGATACGCAGTATTTT. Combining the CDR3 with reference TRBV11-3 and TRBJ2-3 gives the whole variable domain EAGVVQSPRYKIIEKKQPVAFWCNPISGHNTLYWYLQNLGQGPELLIRYENEEAVDDSQLPKDRFSAERLKGVDSTLKIQPAELGDSAVYLCASSPRTSGGADTQYFGPGTRLTVL.

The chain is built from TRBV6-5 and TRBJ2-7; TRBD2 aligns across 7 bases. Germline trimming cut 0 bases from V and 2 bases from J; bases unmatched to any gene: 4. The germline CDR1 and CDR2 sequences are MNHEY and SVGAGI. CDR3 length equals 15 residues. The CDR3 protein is CASSYSAGRAYEQYF. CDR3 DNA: TGTGCCAGCAGTTACTCGGCAGGGAGGGCCTACGAGCAGTACTTC.

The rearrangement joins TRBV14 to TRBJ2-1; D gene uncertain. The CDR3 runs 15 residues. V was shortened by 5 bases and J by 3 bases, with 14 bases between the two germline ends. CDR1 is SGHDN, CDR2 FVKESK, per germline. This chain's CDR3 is CASSKQQVFYNEQFF. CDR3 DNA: TGTGCCAGCAGCAAACAACAAGTTTTCTACAATGAGCAGTTCTTC.

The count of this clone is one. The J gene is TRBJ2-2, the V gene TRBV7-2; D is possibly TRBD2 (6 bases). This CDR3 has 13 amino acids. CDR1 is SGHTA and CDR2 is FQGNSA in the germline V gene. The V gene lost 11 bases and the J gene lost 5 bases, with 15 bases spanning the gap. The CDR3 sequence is CAGGRAGTGELFF. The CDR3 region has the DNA TGTGCCGGCGGCAGGGCGGGGACCGGGGAGCTGTTTTTT.

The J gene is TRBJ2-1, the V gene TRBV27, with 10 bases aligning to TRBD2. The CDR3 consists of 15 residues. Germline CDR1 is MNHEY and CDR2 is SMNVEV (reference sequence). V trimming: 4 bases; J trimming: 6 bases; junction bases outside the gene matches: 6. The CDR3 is CASSSSGGAFNEQFF. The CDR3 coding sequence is TGTGCCAGCAGTTCAAGCGGGGGGGCATTCAATGAGCAGTTCTTC.

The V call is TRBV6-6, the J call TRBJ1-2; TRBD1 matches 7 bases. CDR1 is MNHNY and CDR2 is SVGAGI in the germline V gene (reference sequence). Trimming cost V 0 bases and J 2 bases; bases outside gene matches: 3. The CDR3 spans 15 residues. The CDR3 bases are TGTGCCAGCAGTTACTCGAGGACAGGCAACTATGGCTACACCTTC. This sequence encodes CASSYSRTGNYGYTF.

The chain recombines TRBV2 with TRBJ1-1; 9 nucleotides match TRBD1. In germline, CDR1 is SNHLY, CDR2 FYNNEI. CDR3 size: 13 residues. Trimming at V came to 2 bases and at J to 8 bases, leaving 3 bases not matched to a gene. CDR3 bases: TGTGCCAGCAGTGAAATGGGGACAGGGGAAGCTTTCTTT. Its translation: CASSEMGTGEAFF. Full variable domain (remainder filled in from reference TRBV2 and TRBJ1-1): EPEVTQTPSHQVTQMGQEVILRCVPISNHLYFYWYRQILGQKVEFLVSFYNNEISEKSEIFDDQFSVERPDGSNFTLKIRSTKLEDSAMYFCASSEMGTGEAFFGQGTRLTVV.

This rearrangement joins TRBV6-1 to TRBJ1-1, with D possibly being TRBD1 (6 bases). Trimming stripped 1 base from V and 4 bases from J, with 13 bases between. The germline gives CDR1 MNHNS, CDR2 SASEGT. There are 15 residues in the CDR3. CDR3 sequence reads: CASSEEGVGVTEAFF. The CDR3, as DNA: TGTGCCAGCAGTGAAGAGGGGGTCGGGGTCACTGAAGCTTTCTTT.

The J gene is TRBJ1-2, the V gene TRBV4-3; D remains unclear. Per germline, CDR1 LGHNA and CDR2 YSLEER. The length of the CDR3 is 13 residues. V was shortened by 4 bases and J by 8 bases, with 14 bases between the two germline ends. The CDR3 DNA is TGCGCCAGCAGCCGATCCGTGTACTCAGGCTACACCTTC. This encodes CASSRSVYSGYTF.

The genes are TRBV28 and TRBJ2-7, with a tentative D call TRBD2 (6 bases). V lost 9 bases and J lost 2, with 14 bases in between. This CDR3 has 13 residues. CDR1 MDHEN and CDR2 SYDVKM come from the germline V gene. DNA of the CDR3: TGTGCCAGTACTCGGGAGACAGCCTACGAGCAGTACTTC. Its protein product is CASTRETAYEQYF.

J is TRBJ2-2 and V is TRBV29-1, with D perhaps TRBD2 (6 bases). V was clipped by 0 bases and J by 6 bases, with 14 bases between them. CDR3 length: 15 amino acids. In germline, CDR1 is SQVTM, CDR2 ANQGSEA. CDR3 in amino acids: CSVEDSSGGPGELFF. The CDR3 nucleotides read TGCAGCGTTGAAGATTCGTCCGGAGGGCCCGGGGAGCTGTTTTTT.

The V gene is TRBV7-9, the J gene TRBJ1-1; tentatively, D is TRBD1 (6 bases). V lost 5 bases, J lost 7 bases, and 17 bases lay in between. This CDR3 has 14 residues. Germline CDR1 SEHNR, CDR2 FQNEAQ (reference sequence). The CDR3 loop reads CASSPYSRDIEAFF. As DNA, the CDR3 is TGTGCCAGCAGCCCCTACTCCCGGGACATTGAAGCTTTCTTT.

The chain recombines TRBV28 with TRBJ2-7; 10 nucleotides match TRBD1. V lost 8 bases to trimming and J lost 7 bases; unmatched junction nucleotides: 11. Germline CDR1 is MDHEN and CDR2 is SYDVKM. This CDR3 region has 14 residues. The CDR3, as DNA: TGTGCCAGCCGTCACGACAGGGGGCTAGGAGAGCAGTACTTC. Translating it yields CASRHDRGLGEQYF.

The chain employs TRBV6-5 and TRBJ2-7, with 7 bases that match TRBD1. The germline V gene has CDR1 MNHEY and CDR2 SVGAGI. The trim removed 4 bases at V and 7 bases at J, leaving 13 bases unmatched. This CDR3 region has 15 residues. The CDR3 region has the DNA TGTGCCAGCAGTTCAATCTTGACAGGGATCGGGGAGCAGTACTTC. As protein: CASSSILTGIGEQYF.

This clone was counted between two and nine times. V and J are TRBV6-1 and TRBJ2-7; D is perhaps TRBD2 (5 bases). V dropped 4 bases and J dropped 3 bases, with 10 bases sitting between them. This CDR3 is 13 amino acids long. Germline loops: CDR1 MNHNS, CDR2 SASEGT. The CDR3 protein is CASSVEGNYEQYV. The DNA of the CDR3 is TGTGCCAGCAGTGTCGAGGGCAACTACGAGCAGTACGTC.

The CDR3, as DNA: TGTGCCAGCAGCCGGGACAGCGATAGCAACAATCAGCCCCAGCATTTT. This sequence encodes CASSRDSDSNNQPQHF. The rearrangement joins TRBV2 to TRBJ1-5; 7 nucleotides line up with TRBD1. Germline trimming cut 6 bases from V and 3 bases from J; bases unmatched to any gene: 11. This CDR3 region has 16 residues. Germline loops: CDR1 SNHLY, CDR2 FYNNEI.

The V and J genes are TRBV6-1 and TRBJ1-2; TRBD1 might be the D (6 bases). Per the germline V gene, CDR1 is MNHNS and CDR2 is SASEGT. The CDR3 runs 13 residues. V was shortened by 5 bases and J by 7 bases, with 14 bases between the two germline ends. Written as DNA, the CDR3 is TGTGCCAGCAGTACTTCACAGGGACCTGGCTACACCTTC. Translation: CASSTSQGPGYTF.